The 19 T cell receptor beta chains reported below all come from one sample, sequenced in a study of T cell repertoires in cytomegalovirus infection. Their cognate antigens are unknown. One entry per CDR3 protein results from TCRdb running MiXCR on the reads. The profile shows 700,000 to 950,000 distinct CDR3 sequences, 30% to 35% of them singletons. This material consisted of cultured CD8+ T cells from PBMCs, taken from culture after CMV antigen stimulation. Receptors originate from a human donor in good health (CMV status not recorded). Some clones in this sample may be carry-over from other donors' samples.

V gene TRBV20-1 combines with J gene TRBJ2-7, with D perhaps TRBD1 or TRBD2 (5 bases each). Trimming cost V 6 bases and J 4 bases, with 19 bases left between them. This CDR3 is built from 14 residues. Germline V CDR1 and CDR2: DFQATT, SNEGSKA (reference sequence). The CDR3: CSAKGPHRGYEQYF. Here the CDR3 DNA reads TGCAGTGCCAAGGGACCACACCGGGGTTACGAGCAGTACTTC.

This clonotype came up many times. The CDR3 sequence: CASWGGGGTEAFF. In nucleotides, the CDR3 is TGTGCCAGTTGGGGGGGAGGGGGCACTGAAGCTTTCTTT. This sequence joins TRBV7-8 and TRBJ1-1, with D possibly matching TRBD1 (6 bases). Trimming cost V 9 bases and J 4 bases, with 15 bases left between them. CDR3 size: 13 residues. The germline V gene has CDR1 SGHVS and CDR2 FQNEAQ.

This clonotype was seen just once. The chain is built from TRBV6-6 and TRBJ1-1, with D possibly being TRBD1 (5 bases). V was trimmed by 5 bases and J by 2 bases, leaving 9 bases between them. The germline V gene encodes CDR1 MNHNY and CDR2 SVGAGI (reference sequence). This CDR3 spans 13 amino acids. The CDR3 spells CASSNGGNTEAFF. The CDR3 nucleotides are TGTGCCAGCAGTAACGGGGGTAACACTGAAGCTTTCTTT.

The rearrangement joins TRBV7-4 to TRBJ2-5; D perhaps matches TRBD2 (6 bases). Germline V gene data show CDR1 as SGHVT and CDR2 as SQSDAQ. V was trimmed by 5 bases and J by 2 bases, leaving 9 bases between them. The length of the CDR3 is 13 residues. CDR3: CASSAGSQETQYF. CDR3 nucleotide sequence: TGTGCCAGCAGCGCCGGGAGTCAAGAGACCCAGTACTTC. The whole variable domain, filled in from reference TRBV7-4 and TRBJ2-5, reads GAGVSQSPRYKVAKRGRDVALRCDSISGHVTLYWYRQTLGQGSEVLTYSQSDAQRDKSGRPSGRFSAERPERSVSTLKIQRTEQGDSAVYLCASSAGSQETQYFGPGTRLLVL.

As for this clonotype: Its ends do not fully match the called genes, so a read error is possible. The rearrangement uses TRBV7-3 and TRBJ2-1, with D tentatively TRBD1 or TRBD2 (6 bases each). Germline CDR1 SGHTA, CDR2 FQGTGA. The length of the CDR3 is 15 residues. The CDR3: CVSSYGAGGLNEQFF. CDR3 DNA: TGTGTCAGCAGCTACGGGGCCGGGGGCCTCAATGAGCAGTTCTTC.

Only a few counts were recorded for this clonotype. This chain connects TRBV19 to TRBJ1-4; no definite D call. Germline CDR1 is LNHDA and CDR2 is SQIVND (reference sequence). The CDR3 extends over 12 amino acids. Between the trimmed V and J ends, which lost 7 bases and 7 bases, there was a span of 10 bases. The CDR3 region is CASMSAGEKLFF. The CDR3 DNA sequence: TGTGCCAGTATGAGTGCTGGTGAAAAACTGTTTTTT. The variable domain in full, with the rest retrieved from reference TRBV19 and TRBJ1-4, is DGGITQSPKYLFRKEGQNVTLSCEQNLNHDAMYWYRQDPGQGLRLIYYSQIVNDFQKGDIAEGYSVSREKKESFPLTVTSAQKNPTAFYLCASMSAGEKLFFGSGTQLSVL.

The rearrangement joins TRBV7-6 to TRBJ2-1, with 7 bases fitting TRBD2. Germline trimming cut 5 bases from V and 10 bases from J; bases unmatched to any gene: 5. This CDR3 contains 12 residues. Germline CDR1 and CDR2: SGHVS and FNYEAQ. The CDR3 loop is CASSLSAGEQFF. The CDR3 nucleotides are TGTGCCAGCAGCCTGTCAGCGGGGGAGCAGTTCTTC.

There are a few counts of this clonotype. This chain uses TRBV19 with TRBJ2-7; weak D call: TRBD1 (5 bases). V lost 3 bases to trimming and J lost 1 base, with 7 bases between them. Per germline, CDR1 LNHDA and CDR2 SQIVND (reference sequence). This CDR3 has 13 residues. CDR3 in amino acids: CASSMGPSYEQYF. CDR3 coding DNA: TGTGCCAGTAGTATGGGGCCTTCCTACGAGCAGTACTTC.

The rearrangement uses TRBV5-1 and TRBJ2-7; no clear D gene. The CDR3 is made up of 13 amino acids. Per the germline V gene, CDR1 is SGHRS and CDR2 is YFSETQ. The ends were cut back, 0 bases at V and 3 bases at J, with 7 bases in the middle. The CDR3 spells CASSLDSRYEQYF. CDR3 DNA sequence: TGCGCCAGCAGCTTGGATTCACGCTACGAGCAGTACTTC.

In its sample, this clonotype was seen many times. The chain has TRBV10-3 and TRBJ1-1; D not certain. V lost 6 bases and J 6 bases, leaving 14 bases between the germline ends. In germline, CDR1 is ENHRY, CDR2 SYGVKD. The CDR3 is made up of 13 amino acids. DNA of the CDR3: TGTGCCATCAGCAACCCCGGACGGCCTGAAGCTTTCTTT. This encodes CAISNPGRPEAFF.

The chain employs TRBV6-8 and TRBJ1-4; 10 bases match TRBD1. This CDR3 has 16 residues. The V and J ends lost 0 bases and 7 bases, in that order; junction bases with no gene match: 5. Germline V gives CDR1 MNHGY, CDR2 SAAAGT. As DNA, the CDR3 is TGTGCCAGCAGTTACTCATACCGGGACAGGGGTGAAAAACTGTTTTTT. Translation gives CASSYSYRDRGEKLFF.

CDR3 nucleotide sequence: TGTGCCAGCAGCTCGGACGGAAACTACGAGCAGTACGTC. It codes for CASSSDGNYEQYV. The chain uses TRBV7-6 and TRBJ2-7; D gene uncertain. This CDR3 spans 13 amino acids. Germline V gene sequence: CDR1 SGHVS, CDR2 FNYEAQ. Trimming left V 4 bases short and J 3 bases short, with 10 bases between.

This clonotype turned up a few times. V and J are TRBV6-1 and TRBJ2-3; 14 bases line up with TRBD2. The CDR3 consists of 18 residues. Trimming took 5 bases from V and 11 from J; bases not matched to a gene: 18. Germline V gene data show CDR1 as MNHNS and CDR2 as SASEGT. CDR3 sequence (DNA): TGTGCCAGCAGTCCGCTGGGACTAGCGGGGGACCTGCGGGGAGGGCAGTATTTT. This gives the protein CASSPLGLAGDLRGGQYF.

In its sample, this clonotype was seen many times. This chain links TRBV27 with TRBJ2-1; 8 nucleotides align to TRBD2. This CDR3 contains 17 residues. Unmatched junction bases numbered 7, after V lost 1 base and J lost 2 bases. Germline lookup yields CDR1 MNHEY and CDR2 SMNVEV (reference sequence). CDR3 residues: CASSLFRSGTTYNEQFF. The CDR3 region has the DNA TGTGCCAGCAGTTTATTTCGTAGCGGGACTACCTACAATGAGCAGTTCTTC.

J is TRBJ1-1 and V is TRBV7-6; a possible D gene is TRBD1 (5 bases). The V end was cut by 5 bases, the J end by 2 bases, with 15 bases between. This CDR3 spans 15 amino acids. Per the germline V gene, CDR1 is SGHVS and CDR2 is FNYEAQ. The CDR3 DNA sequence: TGTGCCAGCAGCCCACCTGGGGGATATAACACTGAAGCTTTCTTT. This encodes CASSPPGGYNTEAFF. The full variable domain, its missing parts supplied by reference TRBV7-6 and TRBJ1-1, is GAGVSQSPRYKVTKRGQDVALRCDPISGHVSLYWYRQALGQGPEFLTYFNYEAQQDKSGLPNDRFSAERPEGSISTLTIQRTEQRDSAMYRCASSPPGGYNTEAFFGQGTRLTVV.

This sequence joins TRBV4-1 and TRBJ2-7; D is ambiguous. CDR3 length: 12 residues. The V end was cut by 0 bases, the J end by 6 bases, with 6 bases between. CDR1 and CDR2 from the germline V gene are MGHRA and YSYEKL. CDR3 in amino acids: CASSQDGREQYF. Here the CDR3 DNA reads TGCGCCAGCAGCCAAGACGGCCGCGAGCAGTACTTC.

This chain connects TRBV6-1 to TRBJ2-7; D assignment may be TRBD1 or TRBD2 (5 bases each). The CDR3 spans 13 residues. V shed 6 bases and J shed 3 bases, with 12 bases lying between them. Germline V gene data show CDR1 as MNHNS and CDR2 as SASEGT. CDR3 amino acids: CASSTGTIYEQYF. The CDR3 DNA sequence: TGTGCCAGCAGCACCGGGACGATCTACGAGCAGTACTTC.

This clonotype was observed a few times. The CDR3 sequence: CATSDQYCPTDSNQPQHF. CDR3 in DNA: TGTGCCACCAGTGATCAGTATTGCCCGACGGATAGCAATCAGCCCCAGCATTTT. The chain has TRBV24-1 and TRBJ1-5; D remains ambiguous. The CDR3 has 18 residues. Between the trimmed V and J ends, which lost 3 bases and 0 bases, there was a span of 17 bases. Germline CDR1 reads KGHDR; CDR2 reads SFDVKD.

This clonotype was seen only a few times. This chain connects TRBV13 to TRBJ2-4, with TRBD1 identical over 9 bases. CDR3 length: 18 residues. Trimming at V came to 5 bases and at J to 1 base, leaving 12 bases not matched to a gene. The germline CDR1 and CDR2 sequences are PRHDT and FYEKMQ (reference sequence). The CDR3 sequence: CASSGPGQGVGAKNIQYF. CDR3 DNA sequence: TGTGCCAGCAGCGGCCCGGGACAGGGCGTGGGGGCCAAAAACATTCAGTACTTC.